This is a list of T cell receptor beta chains from one sample in a study of blood T cell repertoires in COVID-19. Produced via immunoSEQ multiplex PCR; TCRdb's table is partial and in-frame only. The sample records about 330,000 clones, 80% to 90% being singletons. Sequencing was done on a sample of peripheral blood. The receptors come from a woman aged 45 to 65 with acute or convalescent COVID-19. CDR3s include the opening cysteine and the closing phenylalanine or tryptophan. The order of the fields is V gene, D gene, clone size, J gene, CDR3 DNA, CDR3 protein. The D gene is left open where the match is weak. A row's size may be missing; if present it is once, few, many or a size class.

TRBV3-1/TRBV3-2	.	.	TRBJ2-7	TGTGCCAGCAGCCCGAAGAAGACAGCATTCTCCTACGAGCAGTACTTC	CASSPKKTAFSYEQYF
TRBV7-9	.	.	TRBJ2-3	TGTGCCAGCAGCTTAGGCGCAGCAGGAGATACGCAGTATTTT	CASSLGAAGDTQYF
TRBV30	TRBD2	many	TRBJ2-7	TGTGCCTGGGGGAGGGTACGGGATGGCGAGCAGTACTTC	CAWGRVRDGEQYF
TRBV7-9	TRBD1	.	TRBJ2-2	TGTGCCAGCAGCGGACAGGGCTCGAACACCGGGGAGCTGTTTTTT	CASSGQGSNTGELFF
TRBV27	.	.	TRBJ1-5	TGTGCCAGCAGCTATTCCGGGACAAATAATCAGCCCCAGCATTTT	CASSYSGTNNQPQHF
TRBV5-1	TRBD1	.	TRBJ1-6	TGCGCCAGCAGCTGGGGACAGGGGAGCTCACCCCTCCACTTT	CASSWGQGSSPLHF
TRBV6-6	.	.	TRBJ2-3	TGTGCCAGCAGTTTAGGAGGGTCAGATACGCAGTATTTT	CASSLGGSDTQYF
TRBV2	.	.	TRBJ1-2	TGTGCCAGCAGGGGCGGGGTTAACTATGGCTACACCTTC	CASRGGVNYGYTF
TRBV5-6	.	.	TRBJ1-6	TGTGCCAGCAGCTTGTTTGGGGGCTCATATGCCCTCCACTTT	CASSLFGGSYALHF
TRBV9	.	.	TRBJ1-1	TGTGCCAGCACCCCGGACAGCGCGAACACTGAAGCTTTCTTT	CASTPDSANTEAFF
TRBV6-5	.	.	TRBJ1-1	TGTGCCAGCAGTTACGTAAAGAACACTGAAGCTTTCTTT	CASSYVKNTEAFF
TRBV19	TRBD2	.	TRBJ2-1	TGTGCCAGTAGTATAGGGACTAGCCGAACCTACAATGAGCAGTTCTTC	CASSIGTSRTYNEQFF
TRBV7-9	TRBD1	.	TRBJ2-5	TGTGCCAGCAGCTACACAGGGGGTGGAGAGACCCAGTACTTC	CASSYTGGGETQYF
TRBV19	TRBD2	.	TRBJ2-3	TGTGCCAGTAGTCCTAGCGGGAGTGTAGATACGCAGTATTTT	CASSPSGSVDTQYF
TRBV3-1/TRBV3-2	TRBD2	.	TRBJ2-4	TGTGCCAGCAGCCAAGGAGCGGGAGGAAACATTCAGTACTTC	CASSQGAGGNIQYF
TRBV20-1	.	once	TRBJ1-1	TGCAGTGCCGATCGGGACACTGAAGCTTTCTTT	CSADRDTEAFF
TRBV29-1	.	.	TRBJ2-3	TGCAGCGTTGTTAAGGACTTAGCAGGGGTTACGCAGTATTTT	CSVVKDLAGVTQYF
TRBV10-2	TRBD1	few	TRBJ2-5	TGCGCCAGCAGCCTCAACAGGGGAGAGACCCAGTACTTC	CASSLNRGETQYF
TRBV6-5	.	.	TRBJ1-5	TGTGCCAGCAGTTACTCCTCGGGGTATCAGCCCCAGCATTTT	CASSYSSGYQPQHF
TRBV28	.	.	TRBJ2-2	TGTGCCAGCAGTTTATCAGGGTCCGGGGAGCTGTTTTTT	CASSLSGSGELFF
TRBV19	TRBD1	.	TRBJ2-5	TGTGCCAGTAGCCGGGACAGGGGAGGGTTGGAGACCCAGTACTTC	CASSRDRGGLETQYF
TRBV5-6	TRBD2	.	TRBJ2-1	TGTGCCAGCAGCAATGGACTAGCCAGTTACAATGAGCAGTTCTTC	CASSNGLASYNEQFF
TRBV12-5	.	.	TRBJ1-5	TGTGCTAGTGGTTTGGCACAGGGATCGGGAAGCAATCAGCCCCAGCATTTT	CASGLAQGSGSNQPQHF
TRBV5-6	.	few	TRBJ1-5	TGTGCCAGCAGCTCCAACCCGGCGGGTCAGCCCCAGCATTTT	CASSSNPAGQPQHF
TRBV4-2	.	.	TRBJ2-2	TGTGCCAGCAGCCCGGACTCCGCCTTGGACACCGGGGAGCTGTTTTTT	CASSPDSALDTGELFF
TRBV3-1/TRBV3-2	TRBD2	.	TRBJ2-3	TGTGCCAGCAGCCAAGCCGGGCGGGGGGGCACAGATACGCAGTATTTT	CASSQAGRGGTDTQYF
TRBV7-6	.	.	TRBJ2-5	TGTGCCAGCAGCTCGGTTGAGACCCAGTACTTC	CASSSVETQYF
TRBV19	TRBD2	.	TRBJ2-5	TGTGCCAGTCAAGACCGTCGGGGGGAGGAGACCCAGTACTTC	CASQDRRGEETQYF
TRBV5-1	.	once	TRBJ1-2	TGCGCCAGCAGCTTGGACAGGGTCGACTATGGCTACACCTTC	CASSLDRVDYGYTF